This T cell receptor (beta chain) was recorded in a study of T cell changes during pregnancy in multiple sclerosis. The assay was immunoSEQ multiplex PCR, and TCRdb's table has in-frame clones only and misses some. The sample contains under 90,000 clones, just over 90% of which appear only once. Germline values: CDR1 SGHRS, CDR2 YFSETQ. This CDR3 is built from 15 residues. V was trimmed by 1 base and J by 5 bases, leaving 13 bases between them. The sample here was peripheral blood, taken in the second trimester of pregnancy. This receptor was taken from a female donor in good health, enrolled as a control in a pregnancy study. This sequence joins TRBV5-1 and TRBJ2-1; D possibly corresponds to TRBD2 (5 bases). CDR3 sequence: CASSLLIAGNNEQFF. DNA of the CDR3: TGCGCCAGCAGCTTGTTGATAGCCGGGAACAATGAGCAGTTCTTC.